The sequence of this T cell receptor beta chain was determined in a study of cytomegalovirus exposure and HLA in healthy donors (dated 2017 in TCRdb). Study-wide context: According to an earlier analysis of 450 to 650 of the donors, roughly 180 million T cells yielded roughly 110 million unique TCR beta sequences and approximately 300 Gb of sequence data. An early release covering 550 to 650 HLA-typed donors comprised about 290 gigabases of sequencing data and roughly 86 million unique TCR sequences. Of the roughly 400 genotyped donors, less than 90% were placed in the genetic ancestry cluster associated with self-reported Caucasian donors. The study was designed to test whether signatures of past pathogen exposure could be identified by cataloging public T cell receptors. The study profiled the T cell repertoires of under 700 subjects by immunosequencing and related them to cytomegalovirus serostatus. Besides the first cohort of roughly 660 subjects, a separate validation cohort made up of 120 or so different subjects was used. To predict cytomegalovirus infection status, the study brought together high-throughput TCR immunosequencing, statistical association of individual TCRs with disease status, and machine learning. A later analysis re-examined previously published TCR beta repertoires from just over 650 donors and added high-resolution HLA genotyping to investigate patterns of TCR occurrence. The later analysis used no new phenotypic data to find candidate immune exposures, relying instead on TCR beta sequences and their occurrence across donors. To decide whether each TCR beta V gene segment behaved as functional or pseudogenic, an earlier analysis of nearly 600 of the donors relied on high-throughput TCR beta sequencing. Donor age, sex, ethnicity and CMV serostatus were collected together with the repertoire data. In a later genetic analysis, genome-wide SNP genotypes for about 55% of the roughly 670 donors were used, and that subset was treated as a discovery cohort. All discovery cohort repertoires had been generated using a single sequencing platform. Class I and class II HLA loci were covered by the typing at four-digit resolution. The number of typed donors differed by locus: roughly 629-640 for A, B, C, DRB1 and DQB1; roughly 510 for DQA1; some 590 for DPA1; and roughly 490 for DPB1. A handful of DR-DQ haplotypes were handled as single units for association and clustering because linkage in the cohort was strong. Among around 400 genotyped donors of the cohort, an average of approximately 220,000 unique TCR beta nucleotide sequences was sequenced per donor, of which about 19% were non-productive.

V is clipped by 3 bases and J by 0 bases, and the sequence between their germline boundaries is 9 bases long. The CDR3 holds 15 amino acids from the cysteine to the phenylalanine. Only the CDR3 portion is preserved as DNA: 45 bases, with reading frame beginning at the first base. CDR1 and CDR2, looked up from the germline V gene, are MNHEY and SVGAGI. Libraries came from the immunoSEQ multiplex PCR assay. The multiplex PCR relied on a mix of 60 forward primers for TCR Vbeta segments and 13 reverse primers for TCR Jbeta segments. The CDR3 region of rearranged TCR beta genes was amplified from genomic DNA by a multiplex PCR assay. The Illumina HiSeq System was used to sequence the amplified TCR beta libraries as 87-base-pair reads. The authors' pipeline ran thus. A later analysis counted 65 million to 90 million unique TCR beta chains across the 550 to 700 repertoires, and roughly 9.9 million of these chains were shared by at least two donors. To remove PCR and sequencing errors, raw reads were error-corrected and collapsed into unique sequences using a nearest-neighbor algorithm that merged closely related sequences. V, D and J gene segments were assigned by aligning CDR3 sequences to IMGT reference sequences. Each retained sequence needed at least a six-nucleotide match to both a V gene segment and a J gene segment. Rearrangements were called productive when the CDR3 lacked stop codons and stayed in frame with V and J; all others were non-productive. CDR3 was defined by IMGT convention, running from the second conserved V-encoded cysteine to the conserved J-encoded phenylalanine. The earlier analysis of roughly 590 of the donors excluded any sequence lacking an unambiguous match to a single V gene segment. In an earlier analysis of more than 500 of the donors, a V segment was called functional when productive rearrangements were above 56.7%, and segregating when the standard deviation between donors exceeded 5%. A statistical classification framework was developed to diagnose cytomegalovirus status using the catalog of TCR beta chain sequences. V and J gene assignment, in a later analysis, came from comparing TCR nucleotide sequences with IMGT/GENE-DB human TR gene sequences. In a later analysis, CDR3 sequences and most-parsimonious VDJ recombination scenarios were assigned using the TCRdist pipeline. In a later analysis, each TCR beta chain was defined by its CDR3 amino acid sequence together with its V-gene family, and reads without a unique V-gene family were excluded. In a later analysis, 500 to 700 highly shared, low-generation-probability nucleotide sequences were removed to address suspected cross-contamination and a sequencing artifact. In a later analysis, a clonal expansion index for each public chain was calculated from normalized within-repertoire ranks of inferred template counts. In a later analysis, generation probabilities were computed using a VDJ recombination model fitted to out-of-frame rearrangements, and the results were checked against IGoR. Hypergeometric tests were used in a later analysis to score TCR-TCR, TCR-HLA and TCR-CMV co-occurrence, with a repertoire-size bias correction applied to the TCR pairs. In a later analysis, false discovery rates were estimated by permuting HLA or CMV assignments 20 times. A later analysis grouped co-occurring TCRs with DBSCAN, adding TCRdist sequence similarity when clustering within HLA-allele-positive subsets. Repertoires with fewer than 30,000 or more than 120,000 public chains, plus five repertoires with anomalous nucleotide sharing, were excluded from co-occurrence clustering. What TCRdb holds here is the immuneACCESS table cut down to in-frame rearrangements. Part of the clones is not present; checked against another copy, under half of the missing clones reflect an unresolved V gene, and the others are unexplained. Clone size and the V and J calls come from that table; the DNA yielded D and trimming. The sample table shows about 140,000 clones, and around 90% are seen once. The ten top clones hold 0.4% to 0.55% of the sample.

The cohort comprised several hundred healthy bone marrow donors. Cohort members were all nominally healthy when sampled, although unrecorded immune exposures were likely present. The donor was CMV seronegative and belonged to the group of roughly 330 seronegative cohort members. Every donor gave a peripheral blood sample, and the peripheral blood mononuclear cells from that sample were used for TCR beta sequencing. Genomic DNA extraction from the blood cell samples was performed with the Qiagen DNeasy Blood Extraction Kit. Comment on this clone: The antigen this receptor binds is unknown. Per-base quality was not reported, and no clone a single base away is much larger than it.

What the authors observed across the whole study: In a later analysis, several top co-occurrence clusters were reported to appear linked to parvovirus B19, influenza, CMV and Epstein-Barr virus. In a later analysis, TCR association rates were found to vary across HLA loci, with the most associated TCRs seen for DRB1 alleles and the fewest for HLA-C alleles. Because HLA typing was unavailable for some donors at each locus, only the typed subset was used in association tests. A later genetic analysis reported fewer N-insertions in productive TCRs among donors in an Asian-associated ancestry cluster than the approximately 670-donor mean. In a later analysis, some 18,000 TCR beta sequences were associated with specific HLA alleles at a false discovery rate of 0.05. A further reported finding was that TCR beta sequences accurately predicted the HLA-A and HLA-B alleles for most subjects in the first cohort. Broadly in line with IMGT annotations, most TCR beta V segments showed up in productive rearrangements about 87% or about 30% of the time in an earlier analysis of around 600 of the donors. This cohort had only TCR beta chains sequenced, and the lack of alpha or paired-chain data limited which features could be detected. For the cohort, immune exposure information was limited to CMV serostatus. When HLA alleles, especially DR and DQ, strongly co-occurred, TCR associations were difficult to assign to individual alleles. Some IMGT-functional V segments, including TRBV6-2 and TRBV6-3, could not be distinguished by the 87-base-pair reads and were therefore excluded. The earlier analysis of some 560 of the donors excluded seventeen rarely observed V segments, including chromosome 9 orphons, because counts were too low. Correlated functional status among segregating V segments might reflect linkage disequilibrium, but an unknown experimental factor could not be ruled out. The authors suggested that the approach could potentially be generalized to other disease states and immunological phenotypes. In vitro tests confirmed that a few of the cytomegalovirus-associated TCR beta chains recognize cytomegalovirus antigens. The sequencing pipeline was judged likely to have produced a cluster of highly shared sequence variants as a technical artifact. Most TCR sequences were observed very rarely across donors, whereas some public TCRs were present in many individuals. The classifier was reported to diagnose cytomegalovirus status with high specificity and sensitivity in both the original cohort and the validation cohort. Presence/absence analyses assumed roughly uniform sequencing depth across donors, an assumption that may not hold. In a later genetic analysis, a missense DCLRE1C variant was associated with V-gene and J-gene trimming of TCR beta chains, and the association was replicated in an independent cohort. In the study, approximately 150 TCR beta chains were listed as associated with cytomegalovirus. A later analysis found that HLA-associated TCR beta chains were more clonally expanded and had lower generation probabilities than equally common non-associated chains. A later analysis found that most CMV-associated TCR beta chains appeared HLA-restricted, with HLA associations seemingly driven largely by CMV exposure.

Sequencing input: PBMCs. This sequence originates from a woman aged 40 to 50 in good health and CMV-seronegative. The sequence joins TRBV6-5 to TRBJ2-1; the D gene is perhaps TRBD2, from 6 matching bases. CDR3 protein: CASSYFGSSYNEQFF. The DNA reads as follows: TGTGCCAGCAGTTATTTCGGGAGCTCCTACAATGAGCAGTTCTTC.